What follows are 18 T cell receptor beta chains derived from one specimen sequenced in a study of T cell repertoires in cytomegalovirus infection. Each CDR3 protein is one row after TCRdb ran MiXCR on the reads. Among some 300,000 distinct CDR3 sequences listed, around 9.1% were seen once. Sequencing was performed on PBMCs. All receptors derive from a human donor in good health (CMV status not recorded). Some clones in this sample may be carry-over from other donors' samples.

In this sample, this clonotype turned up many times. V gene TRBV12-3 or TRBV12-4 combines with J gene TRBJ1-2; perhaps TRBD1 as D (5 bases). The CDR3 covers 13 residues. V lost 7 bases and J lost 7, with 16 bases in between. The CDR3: CASTPGALTGYTF. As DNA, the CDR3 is TGTGCCAGCACCCCCGGGGCTTTAACTGGCTACACCTTC.

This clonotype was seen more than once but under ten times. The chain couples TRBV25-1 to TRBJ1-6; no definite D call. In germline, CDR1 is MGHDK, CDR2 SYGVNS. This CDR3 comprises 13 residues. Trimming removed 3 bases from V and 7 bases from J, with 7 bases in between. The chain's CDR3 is CASSDVGNSPLHF. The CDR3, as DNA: TGTGCCAGCAGTGATGTCGGGAATTCACCCCTCCACTTT.

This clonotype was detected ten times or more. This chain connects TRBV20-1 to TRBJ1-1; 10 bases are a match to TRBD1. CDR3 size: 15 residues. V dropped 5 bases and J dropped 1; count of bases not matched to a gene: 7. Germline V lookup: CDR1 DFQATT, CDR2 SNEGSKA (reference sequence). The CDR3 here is CSAYRQGAGNTEAFF. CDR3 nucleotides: TGCAGTGCTTATAGACAGGGGGCAGGGAACACTGAAGCTTTCTTT.

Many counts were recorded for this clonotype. The CDR3 loop reads CASSSQQYSGNTIYF. The CDR3 region has the DNA TGTGCCAGCAGTTCACAGCAGTACTCTGGAAACACCATATATTTT. The genes are TRBV2 and TRBJ1-3; D is unresolved. CDR3 length: 15 residues. CDR1 and CDR2 from the germline V gene are SNHLY and FYNNEI. The V end was cut by 5 bases, the J end by 0 bases, with 11 bases between.

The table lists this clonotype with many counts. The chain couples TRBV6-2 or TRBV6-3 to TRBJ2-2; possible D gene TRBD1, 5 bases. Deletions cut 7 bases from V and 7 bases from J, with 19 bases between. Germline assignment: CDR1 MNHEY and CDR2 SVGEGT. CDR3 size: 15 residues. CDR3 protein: CASNYMTVSGGELFF. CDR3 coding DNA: TGTGCCAGCAACTATATGACAGTATCTGGCGGGGAGCTGTTTTTT.

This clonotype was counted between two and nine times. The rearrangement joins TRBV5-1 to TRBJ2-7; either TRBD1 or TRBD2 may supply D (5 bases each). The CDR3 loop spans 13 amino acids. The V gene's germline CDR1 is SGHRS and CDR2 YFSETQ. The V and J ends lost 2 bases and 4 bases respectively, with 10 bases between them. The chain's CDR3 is CASSLMGEYEQYV. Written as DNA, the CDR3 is TGCGCCAGCAGCTTAATGGGGGAATACGAGCAGTACGTC.

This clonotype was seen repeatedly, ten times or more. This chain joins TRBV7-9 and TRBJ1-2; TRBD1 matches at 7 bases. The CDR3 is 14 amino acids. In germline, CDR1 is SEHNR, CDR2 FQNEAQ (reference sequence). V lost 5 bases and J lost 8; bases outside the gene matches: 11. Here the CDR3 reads CASSGGGTALGYTF. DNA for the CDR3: TGTGCCAGCAGCGGAGGCGGGACAGCACTCGGCTACACCTTC.

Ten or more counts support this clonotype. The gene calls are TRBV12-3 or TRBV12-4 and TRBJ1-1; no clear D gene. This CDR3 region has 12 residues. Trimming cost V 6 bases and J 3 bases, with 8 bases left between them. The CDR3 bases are TGTGCCAGCAGCCCCCTATACACTGAAGCTTTCTTT. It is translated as CASSPLYTEAFF.

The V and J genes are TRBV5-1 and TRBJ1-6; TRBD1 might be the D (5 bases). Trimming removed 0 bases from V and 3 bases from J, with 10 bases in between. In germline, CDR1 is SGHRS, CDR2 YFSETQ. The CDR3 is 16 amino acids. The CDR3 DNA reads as TGCGCCAGCAGCTTGGGGCAGGGCTTCTATAATTCACCCCTCCACTTT. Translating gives CASSLGQGFYNSPLHF.

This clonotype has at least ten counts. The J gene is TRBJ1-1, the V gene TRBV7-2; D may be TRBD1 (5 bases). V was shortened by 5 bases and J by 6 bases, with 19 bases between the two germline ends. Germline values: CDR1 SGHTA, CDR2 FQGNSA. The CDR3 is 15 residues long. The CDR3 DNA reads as TGTGCCAGCAGCCCCGCGGCAGCCCGGGGGGCTGAAGCTTTCTTT. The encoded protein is CASSPAAARGAEAFF.

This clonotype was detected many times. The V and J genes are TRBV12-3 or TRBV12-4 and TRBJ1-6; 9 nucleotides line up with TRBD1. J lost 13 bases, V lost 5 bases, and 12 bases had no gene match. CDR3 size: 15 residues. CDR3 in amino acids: CASSLMDRGGVPLHF. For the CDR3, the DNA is TGTGCCAGCAGTCTAATGGACAGGGGCGGCGTGCCCCTCCACTTT.

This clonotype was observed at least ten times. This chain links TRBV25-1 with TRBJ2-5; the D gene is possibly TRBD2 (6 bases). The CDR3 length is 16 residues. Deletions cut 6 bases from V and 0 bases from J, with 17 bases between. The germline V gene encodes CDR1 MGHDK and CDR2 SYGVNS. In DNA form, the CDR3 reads TGTGCCAGCAGCCCCACTCCTGCGGGGTACCAAGAGACCCAGTACTTC. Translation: CASSPTPAGYQETQYF.

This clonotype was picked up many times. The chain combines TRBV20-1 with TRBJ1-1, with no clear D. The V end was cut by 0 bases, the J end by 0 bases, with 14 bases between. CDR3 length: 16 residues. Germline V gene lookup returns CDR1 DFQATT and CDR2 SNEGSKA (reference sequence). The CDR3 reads CSARDSVRPLNTEAFF. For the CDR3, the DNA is TGCAGTGCTAGAGATTCTGTAAGGCCGCTGAACACTGAAGCTTTCTTT.

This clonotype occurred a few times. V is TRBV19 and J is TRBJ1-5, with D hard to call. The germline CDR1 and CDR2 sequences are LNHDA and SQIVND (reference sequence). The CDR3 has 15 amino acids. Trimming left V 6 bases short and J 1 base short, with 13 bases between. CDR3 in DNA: TGTGCCAGTAGAACAATGGAAGGAAGCAATCAGCCCCAGCATTTT. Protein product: CASRTMEGSNQPQHF.

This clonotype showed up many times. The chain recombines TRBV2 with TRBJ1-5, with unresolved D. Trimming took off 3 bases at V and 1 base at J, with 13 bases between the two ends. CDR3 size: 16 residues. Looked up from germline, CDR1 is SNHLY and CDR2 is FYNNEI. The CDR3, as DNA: TGTGCCAGCAGTGACCCTGGCCAAGGGAGCAATCAGCCCCAGCATTTT. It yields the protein CASSDPGQGSNQPQHF.

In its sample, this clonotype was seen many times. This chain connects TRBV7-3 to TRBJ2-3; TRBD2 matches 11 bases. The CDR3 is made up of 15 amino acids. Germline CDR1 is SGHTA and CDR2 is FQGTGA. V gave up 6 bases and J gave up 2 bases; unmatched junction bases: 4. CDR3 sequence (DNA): TGTGCCAGCAGTATTAGCGGGGGGGCCACAGATACGCAGTATTTT. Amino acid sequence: CASSISGGATDTQYF.

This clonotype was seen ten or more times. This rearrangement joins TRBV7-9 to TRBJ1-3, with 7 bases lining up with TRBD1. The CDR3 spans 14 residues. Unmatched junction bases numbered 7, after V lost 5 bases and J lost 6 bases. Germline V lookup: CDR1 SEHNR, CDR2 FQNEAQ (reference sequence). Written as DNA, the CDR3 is TGTGCCAGCAGCCGGGACAGCATTTTAAACACCATATATTTT. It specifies CASSRDSILNTIYF.

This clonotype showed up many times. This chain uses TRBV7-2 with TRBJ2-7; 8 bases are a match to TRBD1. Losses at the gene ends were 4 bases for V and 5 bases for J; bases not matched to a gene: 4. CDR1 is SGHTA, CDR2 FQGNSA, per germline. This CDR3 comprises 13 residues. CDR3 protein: CASSWTGSDEQYV. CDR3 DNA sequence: TGTGCCAGCAGCTGGACAGGGTCCGACGAGCAGTACGTC.